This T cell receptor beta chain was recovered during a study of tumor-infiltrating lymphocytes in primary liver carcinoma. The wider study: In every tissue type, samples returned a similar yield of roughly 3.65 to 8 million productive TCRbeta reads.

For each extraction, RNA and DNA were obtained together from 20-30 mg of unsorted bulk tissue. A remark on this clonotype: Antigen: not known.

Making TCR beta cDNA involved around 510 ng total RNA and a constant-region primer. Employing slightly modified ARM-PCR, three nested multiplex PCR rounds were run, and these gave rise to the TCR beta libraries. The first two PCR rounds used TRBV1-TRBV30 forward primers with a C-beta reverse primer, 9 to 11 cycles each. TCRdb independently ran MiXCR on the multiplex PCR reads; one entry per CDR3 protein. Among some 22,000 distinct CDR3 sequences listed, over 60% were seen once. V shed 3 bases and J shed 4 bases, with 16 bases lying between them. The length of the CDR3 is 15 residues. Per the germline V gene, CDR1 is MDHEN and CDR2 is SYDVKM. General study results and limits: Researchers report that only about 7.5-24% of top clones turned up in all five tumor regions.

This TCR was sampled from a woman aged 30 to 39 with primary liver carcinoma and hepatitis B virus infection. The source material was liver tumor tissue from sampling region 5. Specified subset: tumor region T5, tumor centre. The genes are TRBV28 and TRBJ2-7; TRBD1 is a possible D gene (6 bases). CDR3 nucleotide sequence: TGTGCCAGCAGTTTCTACCCCCAGGGGTTTTACGAGCAGTACTTC. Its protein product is CASSFYPQGFYEQYF.